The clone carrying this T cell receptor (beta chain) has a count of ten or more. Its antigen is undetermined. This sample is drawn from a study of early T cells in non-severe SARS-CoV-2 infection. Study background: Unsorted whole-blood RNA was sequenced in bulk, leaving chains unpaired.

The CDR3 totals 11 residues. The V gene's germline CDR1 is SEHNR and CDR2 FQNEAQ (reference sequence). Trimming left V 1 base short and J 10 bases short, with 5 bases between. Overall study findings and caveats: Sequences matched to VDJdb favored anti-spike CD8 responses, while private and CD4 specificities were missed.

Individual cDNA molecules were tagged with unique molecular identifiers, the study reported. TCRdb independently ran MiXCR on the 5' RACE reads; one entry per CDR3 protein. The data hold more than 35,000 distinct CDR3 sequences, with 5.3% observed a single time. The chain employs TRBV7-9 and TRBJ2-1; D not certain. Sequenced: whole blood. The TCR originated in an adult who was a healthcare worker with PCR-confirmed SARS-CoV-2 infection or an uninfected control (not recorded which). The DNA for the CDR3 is TGTGCCAGCAGCTTAGTGATAGAGCAGTTCTTC. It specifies CASSLVIEQFF.